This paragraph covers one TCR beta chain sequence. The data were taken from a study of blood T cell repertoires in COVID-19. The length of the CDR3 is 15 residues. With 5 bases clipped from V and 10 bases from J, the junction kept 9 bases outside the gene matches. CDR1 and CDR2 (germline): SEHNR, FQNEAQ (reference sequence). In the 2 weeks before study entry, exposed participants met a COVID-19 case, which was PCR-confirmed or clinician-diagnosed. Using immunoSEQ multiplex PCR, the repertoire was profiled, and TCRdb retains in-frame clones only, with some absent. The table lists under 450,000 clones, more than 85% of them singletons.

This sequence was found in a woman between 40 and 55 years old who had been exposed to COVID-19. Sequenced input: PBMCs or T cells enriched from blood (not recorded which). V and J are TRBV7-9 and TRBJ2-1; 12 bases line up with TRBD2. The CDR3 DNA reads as TGTGCCAGCAGCGCGTCTAGCGGGAGGGCGGAAGAGCAGTTCTTC. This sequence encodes CASSASSGRAEEQFF.